The source of this T cell receptor (beta chain) is a study of blood T cell repertoires in COVID-19. Across the whole study: Sources were T cells, B-cell-depleted T cells, or PBMCs; the material itself was cDNA or gDNA.

There are a few counts of this clone. Generated by immunoSEQ multiplex PCR, the TCRdb table keeps only in-frame clones and is missing some. The table lists about 190,000 clones, about 84% of them singletons, with over 7.5% in the top ten. The germline V and J ends were trimmed by 6 bases and 4 bases, with 10 bases remaining between them. The CDR3 runs 13 residues. Germline-derived CDR1 and CDR2 are LNHDA and SQIVND (reference sequence). This chain uses TRBV19 with TRBJ2-1; tentatively, D is TRBD2 (6 bases). The TCR sequence derives from a woman aged 30 to 39 who had recovered from COVID-19. The sample consisted of PBMCs or T cells enriched from blood (not recorded which). The CDR3 sequence: CASSGSLYNEQFF. CDR3 nucleotides: TGTGCCAGTAGCGGGAGTTTATACAATGAGCAGTTCTTC. Full variable domain (remainder filled in from reference TRBV19 and TRBJ2-1): DGGITQSPKYLFRKEGQNVTLSCEQNLNHDAMYWYRQDPGQGLRLIYYSQIVNDFQKGDIAEGYSVSREKKESFPLTVTSAQKNPTAFYLCASSGSLYNEQFFGPGTRLTVL.